One and the same sample provided the 30 T cell receptor beta chains below, sequenced in a study of T cell responses to AZD1222 COVID-19 vaccine (dated by TCRdb to the early 2020s). To prepare the library, the immunoSEQ multiplex PCR assay was applied. TCRdb provides this immuneACCESS table in a form limited to in-frame rearrangements. Some clones are lacking; in checked studies, under half of them reflect an unresolved V gene, and why the rest are absent is not known. The table kept for this sample lists about 140,000 clones. Clones ranked in the top ten supply around 2.4% of the sample. Reading the label with the study, this specimen's time point is: baseline before first vaccination. Sequences were obtained from peripheral blood. The receptors here all came from an adult in good health.

V gene TRBV9 combines with J gene TRBJ1-1; a possible D gene is TRBD1 (6 bases). This CDR3 comprises 15 residues. V gave up 5 bases and J gave up 2 bases, with 16 bases separating them. The germline gives CDR1 SGDLS, CDR2 YYNGEE. CDR3 amino acids: CASSPRRGGNTEAFF. The CDR3 DNA reads as TGTGCCAGCAGTCCTAGGAGGGGGGGCAACACTGAAGCTTTCTTT.

The chain uses TRBV9 and TRBJ1-2; tentatively, D is TRBD1 (5 bases). Germline values: CDR1 SGDLS, CDR2 YYNGEE. V was shortened by 4 bases and J by 1 base, with 14 bases between the two germline ends. This CDR3 spans 15 amino acids. The CDR3 reads CASSPSGFGNYGYTF. In DNA, the CDR3 is TGTGCCAGCAGCCCATCAGGGTTCGGTAACTATGGCTACACCTTC.

The chain is built from TRBV18 and TRBJ2-5; no clear D. Trimming left V 6 bases short and J 5 bases short, with 13 bases between. CDR1 is KGHSH and CDR2 is LQKENI in the germline V gene. The CDR3 loop spans 13 amino acids. The CDR3 sequence: CASSPPGVETQYF. The CDR3, as DNA: TGTGCCAGCTCCCCTCCCGGAGTGGAGACCCAGTACTTC. Variable domain in full (rest from reference TRBV18 and TRBJ2-5): NAGVMQNPRHLVRRRGQEARLRCSPMKGHSHVYWYRQLPEEGLKFMVYLQKENIIDESGMPKERFSAEFPKEGPSILRIQQVVRGDSAAYFCASSPPGVETQYFGPGTRLLVL.

The J gene is TRBJ2-5, the V gene TRBV7-2, with 7 bases that match TRBD2. After removal of 4 bases from V and 1 base from J, the junction contained 6 bases not matched to a gene. This CDR3 contains 15 residues. Germline CDR1 reads SGHTA; CDR2 reads FQGNSA. The CDR3 DNA reads as TGTGCCAGCAGCTATCAGGGCGGGGGCCAAGAGACCCAGTACTTC. Amino acid sequence: CASSYQGGGQETQYF. Filled out from reference TRBV7-2 and TRBJ2-5, the complete variable domain reads GAGVSQSPSNKVTEKGKDVELRCDPISGHTALYWYRQSLGQGLEFLIYFQGNSAPDKSGLPSDRFSAERTGGSVSTLTIQRTQQEDSAVYLCASSYQGGGQETQYFGPGTRLLVL.

The CDR3 loop is CATQDEKLFF. CDR3 bases: TGTGCCACCCAGGATGAAAAACTGTTTTTT. The rearrangement uses TRBV28 and TRBJ1-4; D remains unclear. V shed 10 bases and J shed 6 bases, with 6 bases lying between them. CDR3 length: 10 amino acids. Germline V CDR1 and CDR2: MDHEN, SYDVKM. Supplemented by reference TRBV28 and TRBJ1-4, the full variable domain reads DVKVTQSSRYLVKRTGEKVFLECVQDMDHENMFWYRQDPGLGLRLIYFSYDVKMKEKGDIPEGYSVSREKKERFSLILESASTNQTSMYLCATQDEKLFFGSGTQLSVL.

The V gene is TRBV14, the J gene TRBJ2-7; D is uncertain. The CDR3 runs 15 residues. With 3 bases removed from V and 0 bases from J, the gap between germline ends came to 12 bases. The germline V gene encodes CDR1 SGHDN and CDR2 FVKESK. This CDR3 reads CASSHSGGNSYEQYF. In DNA form, the CDR3 reads TGTGCCAGCAGCCATTCTGGTGGAAACTCCTACGAGCAGTACTTC.

The chain joins TRBV7-2 to TRBJ2-4, with 7 bases that match TRBD1. With V trimmed by 3 bases and J by 6 bases, 5 bases remained unmatched. CDR1 SGHTA and CDR2 FQGNSA come from the germline V gene. The CDR3 totals 14 residues. The CDR3 sequence: CASSLTGLANIQYF. The CDR3 DNA reads as TGTGCCAGCAGCTTGACAGGGCTCGCAAACATTCAGTACTTC.

The CDR3, as DNA: TGCGCCAGCAGCCCGCCGGGCGGGGAGACCCAGTACTTC. Translating gives CASSPPGGETQYF. The chain combines TRBV5-1 with TRBJ2-5; D might be TRBD2 (5 bases). The CDR3 spans 13 residues. V lost 4 bases, J lost 5 bases, and 12 bases lay in between. Germline V CDR1 and CDR2: SGHRS, YFSETQ.

The chain joins TRBV5-1 to TRBJ2-3; 10 bases match TRBD2. The CDR3 consists of 16 residues. Germline CDR1 is SGHRS and CDR2 is YFSETQ. The junction had 7 bases not matched to a gene; V was cut back by 2 bases and J by 4 bases. The CDR3 nucleotides are TGCGCCAGCAGCTTAGTAGCGGGGGGCGAATCAGATACGCAGTATTTT. It is translated as CASSLVAGGESDTQYF.

The chain couples TRBV5-1 to TRBJ1-1; D ambiguous. From germline, CDR1 is SGHRS and CDR2 YFSETQ. The CDR3 loop spans 13 amino acids. The V end lost 3 bases, the J end lost 0 bases, and 6 bases lay between the germline ends. The CDR3 reads CASSSRLNTEAFF. The CDR3 DNA reads TGCGCCAGCAGCTCTAGATTGAACACTGAAGCTTTCTTT.

In DNA form, the CDR3 reads TGTGCCAGCAGCCTATACCCCCGGGAGGTACAGACCCAGTACTTC. Residues: CASSLYPREVQTQYF. This chain links TRBV7-9 with TRBJ2-5; 7 nucleotides align to TRBD2. V was clipped by 5 bases and J by 6 bases; unmatched bases: 12. Germline-derived CDR1 and CDR2 are SEHNR and FQNEAQ (reference sequence). This CDR3 has 15 residues.

This chain links TRBV7-9 with TRBJ2-5; no reliable D call. Trimming took off 3 bases at V and 1 base at J, with 0 bases between the two ends. Germline V lookup: CDR1 SEHNR, CDR2 FQNEAQ (reference sequence). The CDR3 spans 11 residues. DNA for the CDR3: TGTGCCAGCAGCTTCCAAGAGACCCAGTACTTC. It encodes CASSFQETQYF.

The rearrangement uses TRBV5-1 and TRBJ1-1; 7 nucleotides line up with TRBD1. V gave up 4 bases and J gave up 2 bases; unmatched junction bases: 5. Germline CDR1 SGHRS, CDR2 YFSETQ. The CDR3 sequence is 14 residues long. CDR3 amino acids: CASSPGDRNTEAFF. CDR3 in DNA: TGCGCCAGCAGCCCTGGGGACAGAAACACTGAAGCTTTCTTT. The entire variable domain, with the rest obtained from reference TRBV5-1 and TRBJ1-1, is as follows: KAGVTQTPRYLIKTRGQQVTLSCSPISGHRSVSWYQQTPGQGLQFLFEYFSETQRNKGNFPGRFSGRQFSNSRSEMNVSTLELGDSALYLCASSPGDRNTEAFFGQGTRLTVV.

The chain couples TRBV19 to TRBJ1-3; 8 bases align to TRBD1. Germline values: CDR1 LNHDA, CDR2 SQIVND (reference sequence). This CDR3 has 15 residues. V dropped 6 bases and J dropped 0; count of bases not matched to a gene: 4. The CDR3 DNA is TGTGCCAGTAGCGAAACAGGGGGCTCTGGAAACACCATATATTTT. Encoded protein: CASSETGGSGNTIYF.

This rearrangement joins TRBV6-2 or TRBV6-3 to TRBJ1-6, with 7 bases identical to TRBD1. The CDR3 has 14 residues. The V segment lost 8 bases and the J segment 6 bases; nucleotides outside the gene matches: 7. Germline CDR1 is MNHEY and CDR2 is SVGEGT. CDR3 in amino acids: CASRLGQLNSPLHF. CDR3 DNA: TGTGCCAGCCGCCTGGGACAGCTTAATTCACCCCTCCACTTT.

The CDR3, as DNA: TGTGCCAGCTCAGAAAGACAGGGGGATTCACCCCTCCACTTT. Translated: CASSERQGDSPLHF. The V gene is TRBV18, the J gene TRBJ1-6; 9 positions match TRBD1. The germline V gene has CDR1 KGHSH and CDR2 LQKENI. The trim removed 5 bases at V and 8 bases at J, leaving 4 bases unmatched. The CDR3 consists of 14 residues.

The rearrangement joins TRBV7-2 to TRBJ1-5; 9 bases fit TRBD1. Germline-derived CDR1 and CDR2 are SGHTA and FQGNSA. The CDR3 is made up of 14 amino acids. Trimming cost V 5 bases and J 4 bases; bases outside gene matches: 3. The CDR3 sequence: CASSPGQGNQPQHF. CDR3 sequence (DNA): TGTGCCAGCAGCCCGGGACAGGGTAATCAGCCCCAGCATTTT.

This chain joins TRBV9 and TRBJ1-3; D unresolved. The V end lost 6 bases, the J end lost 4 bases, and 14 bases lay between the germline ends. The germline gives CDR1 SGDLS, CDR2 YYNGEE. The CDR3 runs 14 residues. The CDR3 region is CASTDARSGNTIYF. The CDR3 nucleotides read TGTGCCAGCACCGACGCCCGGTCCGGAAACACCATATATTTT.

This chain links TRBV18 with TRBJ2-1; 11 bases match TRBD1. Trimming removed 4 bases from V and 4 bases from J; junction bases left unmatched: 6. The CDR3 covers 16 residues. The germline V gene has CDR1 KGHSH and CDR2 LQKENI. The CDR3 coding sequence is TGTGCCAGCTCACAAGGGACAGGGGGAGGATACAATGAGCAGTTCTTC. It specifies CASSQGTGGGYNEQFF. Full variable domain (rest looked up from reference TRBV18 and TRBJ2-1): NAGVMQNPRHLVRRRGQEARLRCSPMKGHSHVYWYRQLPEEGLKFMVYLQKENIIDESGMPKERFSAEFPKEGPSILRIQQVVRGDSAAYFCASSQGTGGGYNEQFFGPGTRLTVL.

In nucleotides, the CDR3 is TGTGCCACCGCACCGAACACTGAAGCTTTCTTT. This codes for CATAPNTEAFF. The chain combines TRBV28 with TRBJ1-1, with D unresolved. This CDR3 comprises 11 residues. The germline V gene encodes CDR1 MDHEN and CDR2 SYDVKM. V lost 10 bases and J 1 base, leaving 7 bases between the germline ends.

The rearrangement links TRBV7-7 to TRBJ2-7, with 8 bases that match TRBD1. Per germline, CDR1 SSHAT and CDR2 FNYEAQ (reference sequence). V lost 1 base, J lost 6 bases, and 14 bases stayed unmatched. There are 17 residues in the CDR3. CDR3 region: CASSLVPRTGPSGEQYF. The CDR3 region has the DNA TGTGCCAGCAGCTTAGTACCCCGGACAGGGCCTTCAGGCGAGCAGTACTTC.

The rearrangement uses TRBV5-8 and TRBJ2-1, with D uncertain. The CDR3 is 14 amino acids. The V end lost 4 bases, the J end lost 1 base, and 9 bases lay between the germline ends. Germline V lookup: CDR1 SGHTS, CDR2 YDEGEE. This chain's CDR3 is CASSMGFSYNEQFF. Here the CDR3 DNA reads TGTGCCAGCAGCATGGGATTTTCCTACAATGAGCAGTTCTTC.

J is TRBJ2-3 and V is TRBV7-6, with D perhaps TRBD1 (5 bases). Germline CDR1 SGHVS, CDR2 FNYEAQ. The CDR3 has 16 residues. Trimming pared 5 bases from V and 4 bases from J, leaving 19 bases between. The chain's CDR3 is CASSPRTTRESDTQYF. The CDR3 bases are TGTGCCAGCAGCCCCCGGACAACTCGTGAGTCAGATACGCAGTATTTT.

The rearrangement uses TRBV29-1 and TRBJ2-6; D gene ambiguous. Germline V gene data show CDR1 as SQVTM and CDR2 as ANQGSEA. The ends were cut back, 3 bases at V and 3 bases at J, with 12 bases in the middle. CDR3 size: 15 residues. The CDR3 nucleotides are TGCAGCGTTGAGTTGCGGATTTATGGGGCCAACGTCCTGACTTTC. It codes for CSVELRIYGANVLTF. The full variable domain, with the rest looked up from reference TRBV29-1 and TRBJ2-6, is SAVISQKPSRDICQRGTSLTIQCQVDSQVTMMFWYRQQPGQSLTLIATANQGSEATYESGFVIDKFPISRPNLTFSTLTVSNMSPEDSSIYLCSVELRIYGANVLTFGAGSRLTVL.

The chain employs TRBV20-1 and TRBJ1-1, with D possibly being TRBD1 (5 bases). This CDR3 is 12 amino acids long. CDR1 is DFQATT, CDR2 SNEGSKA, per germline (reference sequence). The ends were cut back, 3 bases at V and 7 bases at J, with 12 bases in the middle. The CDR3 loop reads CSASPGGSEAFF. In nucleotides, the CDR3 is TGCAGTGCTAGTCCGGGGGGGAGTGAAGCTTTCTTT.

The chain employs TRBV3-1 (or the pseudogene TRBV3-2) and TRBJ1-3, with 7 bases lining up with TRBD1. The germline CDR1 and CDR2 sequences are LGHDT and YNNKEL (reference sequence). The CDR3 loop spans 15 amino acids. The trim removed 4 bases at V and 2 bases at J, leaving 5 bases unmatched. The CDR3 DNA reads TGTGCCAGCAGCCTAGGGCAGGGGGCTGGAAACACCATATATTTT. Protein sequence: CASSLGQGAGNTIYF.

The CDR3 reads CASMETSGGPETQYF. The CDR3 DNA reads as TGCGCCAGCATGGAGACTAGCGGGGGCCCAGAGACCCAGTACTTC. The chain couples TRBV5-1 to TRBJ2-5, with 12 positions matching TRBD2. Germline V gives CDR1 SGHRS, CDR2 YFSETQ. The CDR3 extends over 15 amino acids. V shed 6 bases, J shed 4 bases, and the junction held 7 bases outside the gene matches. The full variable domain, with the rest looked up from reference TRBV5-1 and TRBJ2-5, is KAGVTQTPRYLIKTRGQQVTLSCSPISGHRSVSWYQQTPGQGLQFLFEYFSETQRNKGNFPGRFSGRQFSNSRSEMNVSTLELGDSALYLCASMETSGGPETQYFGPGTRLLVL.

The gene calls are TRBV5-1 and TRBJ1-5, with 9 nucleotides matching TRBD1. Looked up from germline, CDR1 is SGHRS and CDR2 is YFSETQ. The CDR3 loop spans 15 amino acids. V gave up 4 bases and J gave up 6 bases; unmatched junction bases: 8. This chain's CDR3 is CASSRTGDVTQPQHF. The CDR3 DNA is TGCGCCAGCAGCCGGACAGGGGACGTCACTCAGCCCCAGCATTTT.

The chain uses TRBV7-9 and TRBJ1-2; tentative D call: TRBD1 (6 bases). This CDR3 has 13 amino acids. V lost 2 bases, J lost 9 bases, and 13 bases lay in between. CDR1 and CDR2 from the germline V gene are SEHNR and FQNEAQ (reference sequence). The CDR3 loop is CASSLQGSGSYTF. The CDR3 DNA reads as TGTGCCAGCAGCTTACAGGGGTCGGGGAGCTACACCTTC.

The chain joins TRBV12-5 to TRBJ2-5, with D possibly being TRBD2 (7 bases). Germline CDR1 and CDR2: LGHNT and FRNRAP. The CDR3 has 14 amino acids. V dropped 7 bases and J dropped 5 bases, with 17 bases sitting between them. In DNA, the CDR3 is TGTGCTAGTGCCGCGGGGGCTCCTGTGGAGACCCAGTACTTC. Translating gives CASAAGAPVETQYF.